This T cell receptor (beta chain) was identified during a study of T cell repertoires in cytomegalovirus infection. Using its own MiXCR run on the reads, TCRdb lists one record per CDR3 protein. In the table there are 150,000 to 200,000 distinct CDR3 sequences, 7.5% to 10% of which are singletons. V lost 7 bases and J lost 0, with 10 bases in between. This CDR3 spans 14 amino acids. Per the germline V gene, CDR1 is SEHNR and CDR2 is FQNEAQ (reference sequence). The chain links TRBV7-9 to TRBJ1-5; D is uncertain. The origin of this receptor is a human donor in good health (CMV status not recorded). Some clones in this sample may be carry-over from other donors' samples. The material sequenced was PBMCs. This CDR3 reads CASTSDYSNQPQHF. In DNA, the CDR3 is TGTGCCAGCACCTCGGATTATAGCAATCAGCCCCAGCATTTT. Based on the CDR3 plus reference TRBV7-9 and TRBJ1-5, the full variable domain is DTGVSQNPRHKITKRGQNVTFRCDPISEHNRLYWYRQTLGQGPEFLTYFQNEAQLEKSRLLSDRFSAERPKGSFSTLEIQRTEQGDSAMYLCASTSDYSNQPQHFGDGTRLSIL.